This TCR beta chain was sequenced in a study of cytomegalovirus exposure and HLA in healthy donors. The trim removed 7 bases at V and 7 bases at J, leaving 9 bases unmatched. The CDR3 spans 14 residues. Germline values: CDR1 SEHNR, CDR2 FQNEAQ (reference sequence). Amplification used 60 Vbeta primers and 13 Jbeta primers. TCRdb keeps only in-frame clones here, not all; method: immunoSEQ multiplex PCR. The table lists some 110,000 clones, around 74% of them singletons, with 4% to 4.5% in the top ten. The clonotype originates from a woman between 45 and 65 years old in good health and CMV-seropositive. Sequencing was carried out using PBMCs. The V gene is TRBV7-9, the J gene TRBJ2-1; 8 bases line up with TRBD1. CDR3 protein: CASKGQEFWNEQFF. CDR3 nucleotide sequence: TGTGCCAGCAAGGGACAGGAGTTTTGGAATGAGCAGTTCTTC.